In its sample, the clone carrying this T cell receptor beta chain was seen once. The data are from a study of blood T cell repertoires in COVID-19. Trimming removed 0 bases at V and 4 bases at J, with 15 bases between. From germline, CDR1 is SGDLS and CDR2 YYNGEE. This CDR3 region has 16 residues. Data came from immunoSEQ multiplex PCR; TCRdb stores just in-frame clones and leaves some out. Of around 25,000 clones listed, over 75% were seen once; the top ten hold less than 20%. This sequence was found in a woman of 80 years or more with acute or convalescent COVID-19. Sequenced material: peripheral blood. The chain has TRBV9 and TRBJ2-3, with unresolved D. The CDR3 loop is CASSVAIASPSDTQYF. CDR3 coding DNA: TGTGCCAGCAGCGTAGCTATCGCTTCCCCCTCAGATACGCAGTATTTT.